This T cell receptor (beta chain) was identified in a study of blood T cell repertoires in COVID-19. Study-level background: Specimens from acute and convalescent COVID-19 originated in the United States, Italy and Spain. PBMCs, B-cell-depleted T cells, or T cells provided the cDNA or gDNA that made up the material.

CDR1 and CDR2 (germline): MNHEY, SMNVEV (reference sequence). The CDR3 length is 15 residues. With 2 bases removed from V and 2 bases from J, the gap between germline ends came to 12 bases. Generated by immunoSEQ multiplex PCR, the TCRdb table keeps only in-frame clones and is missing some. This sample has about 200,000 clones, with approximately 84% found just once. This clonotype was sampled from a woman aged 80 or over with acute or convalescent COVID-19. The V gene is TRBV27, the J gene TRBJ1-2, with unresolved D. Sequencing was carried out using peripheral blood. The CDR3, as DNA: TGTGCCAGCAGTTTACATGGCGGGCGGAACTATGGCTACACCTTC. It codes for CASSLHGGRNYGYTF.